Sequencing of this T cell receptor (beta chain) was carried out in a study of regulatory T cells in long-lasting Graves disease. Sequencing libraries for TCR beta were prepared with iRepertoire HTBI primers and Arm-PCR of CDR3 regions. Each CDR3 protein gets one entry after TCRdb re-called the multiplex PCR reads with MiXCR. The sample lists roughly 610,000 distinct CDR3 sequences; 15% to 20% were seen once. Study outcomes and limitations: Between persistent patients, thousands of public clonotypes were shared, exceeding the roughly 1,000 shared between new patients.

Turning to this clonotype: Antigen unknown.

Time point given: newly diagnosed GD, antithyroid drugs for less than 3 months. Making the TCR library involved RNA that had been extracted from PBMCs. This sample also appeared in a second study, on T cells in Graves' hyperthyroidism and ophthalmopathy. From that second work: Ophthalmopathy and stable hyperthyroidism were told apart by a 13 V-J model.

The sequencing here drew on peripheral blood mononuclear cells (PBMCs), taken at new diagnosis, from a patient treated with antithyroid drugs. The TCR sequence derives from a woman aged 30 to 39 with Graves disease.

The CDR3 DNA reads TGTGCCAGCAGCCCTAGTGGCAGGCACACTGAAGCTTTCTTT. Amino acid sequence: CASSPSGRHTEAFF. The chain couples TRBV3-1 to TRBJ1-1; the D is unclear. Trimming pared 4 bases from V and 3 bases from J, leaving 12 bases between. Germline CDR1 reads LGHDT; CDR2 reads YNNKEL (reference sequence). CDR3 length: 14 residues.